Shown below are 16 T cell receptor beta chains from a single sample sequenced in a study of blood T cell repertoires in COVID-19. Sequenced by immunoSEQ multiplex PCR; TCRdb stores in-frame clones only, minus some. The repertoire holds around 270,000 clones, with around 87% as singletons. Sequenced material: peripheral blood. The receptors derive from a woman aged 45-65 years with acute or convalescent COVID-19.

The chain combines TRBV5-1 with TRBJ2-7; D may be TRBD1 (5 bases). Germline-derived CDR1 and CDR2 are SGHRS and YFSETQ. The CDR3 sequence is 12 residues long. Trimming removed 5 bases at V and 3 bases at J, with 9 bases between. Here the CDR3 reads CASRDTYYEQYF. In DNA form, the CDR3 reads TGCGCCAGCAGGGACACATACTACGAGCAGTACTTC.

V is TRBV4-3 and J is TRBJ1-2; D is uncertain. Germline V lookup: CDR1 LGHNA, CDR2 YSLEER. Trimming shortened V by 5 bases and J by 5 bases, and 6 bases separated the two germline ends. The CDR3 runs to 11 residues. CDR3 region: CASSNRYGYTF. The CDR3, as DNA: TGCGCCAGCAGCAACAGATATGGCTACACCTTC.

CDR3 in DNA: TGTGCCAGCTCACCTTCACAAGGTAGAGGAGGCACTGAAGCTTTCTTT. This encodes CASSPSQGRGGTEAFF. V usage is TRBV18 and J usage is TRBJ1-1; no clear D gene. The CDR3 is 16 residues long. In germline, CDR1 is KGHSH, CDR2 LQKENI. Trimming cost V 3 bases and J 4 bases, with 18 bases left between them.

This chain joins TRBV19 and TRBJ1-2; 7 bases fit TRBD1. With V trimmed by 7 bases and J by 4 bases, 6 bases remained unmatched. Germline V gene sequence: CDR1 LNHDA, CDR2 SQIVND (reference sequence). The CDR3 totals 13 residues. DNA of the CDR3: TGTGCCAGTACAAGGACAGGACCCTATGGCTACACCTTC. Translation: CASTRTGPYGYTF.

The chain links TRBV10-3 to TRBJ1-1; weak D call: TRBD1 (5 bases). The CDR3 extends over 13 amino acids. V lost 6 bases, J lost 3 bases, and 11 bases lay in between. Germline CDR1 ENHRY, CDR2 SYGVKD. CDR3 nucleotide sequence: TGTGCCATCAGCGCTTGGGGCTACACTGAAGCTTTCTTT. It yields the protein CAISAWGYTEAFF.

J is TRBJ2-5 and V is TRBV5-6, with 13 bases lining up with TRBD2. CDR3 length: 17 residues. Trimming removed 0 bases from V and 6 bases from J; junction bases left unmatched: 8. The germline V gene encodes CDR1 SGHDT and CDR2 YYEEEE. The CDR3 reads CASSLARTSGRIQTQYF. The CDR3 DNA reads TGTGCCAGCAGCTTGGCCAGGACTAGCGGGAGAATACAGACCCAGTACTTC.

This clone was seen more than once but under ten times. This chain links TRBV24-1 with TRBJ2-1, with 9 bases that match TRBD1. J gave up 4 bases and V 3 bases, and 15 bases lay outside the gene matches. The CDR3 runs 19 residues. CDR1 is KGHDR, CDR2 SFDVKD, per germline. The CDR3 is CATSDNLILGTGLYNEQFF. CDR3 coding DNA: TGTGCCACCAGTGATAACCTGATACTTGGGACAGGGTTATACAATGAGCAGTTCTTC.

Written as DNA, the CDR3 is TGTGCCAGCAGTTTAGTATCTCTAGATACGCAGTATTTT. It translates to CASSLVSLDTQYF. The V gene is TRBV27, the J gene TRBJ2-3, with unresolved D. The V gene lost 2 bases and the J gene lost 5 bases, with 8 bases spanning the gap. This CDR3 spans 13 amino acids. CDR1 and CDR2 from the germline V gene are MNHEY and SMNVEV (reference sequence).

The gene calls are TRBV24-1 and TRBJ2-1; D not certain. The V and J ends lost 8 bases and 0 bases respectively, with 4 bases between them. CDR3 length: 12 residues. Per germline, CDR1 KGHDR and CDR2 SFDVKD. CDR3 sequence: CATMSSYNEQFF. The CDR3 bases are TGTGCCACCATGAGCTCCTACAATGAGCAGTTCTTC.

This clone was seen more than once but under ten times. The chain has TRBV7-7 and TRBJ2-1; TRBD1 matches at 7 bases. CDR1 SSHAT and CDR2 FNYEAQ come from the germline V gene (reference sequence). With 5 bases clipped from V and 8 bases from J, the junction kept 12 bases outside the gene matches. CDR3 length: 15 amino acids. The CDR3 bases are TGTGCCAGCAGCCACGGGACAGTGTTGTTCGATGAGCAGTTCTTC. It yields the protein CASSHGTVLFDEQFF.

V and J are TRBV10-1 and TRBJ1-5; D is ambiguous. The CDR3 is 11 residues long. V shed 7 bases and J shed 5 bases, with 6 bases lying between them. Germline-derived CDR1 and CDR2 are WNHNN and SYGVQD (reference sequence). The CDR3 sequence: CASTGDQPQHF. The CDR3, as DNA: TGCGCCAGCACGGGAGATCAGCCCCAGCATTTT.

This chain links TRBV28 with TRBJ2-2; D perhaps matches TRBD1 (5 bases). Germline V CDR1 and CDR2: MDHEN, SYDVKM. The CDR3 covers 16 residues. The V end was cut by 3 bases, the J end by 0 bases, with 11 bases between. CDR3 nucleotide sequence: TGTGCCAGCAGTTTTTGGGGCCGATCGAACACCGGGGAGCTGTTTTTT. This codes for CASSFWGRSNTGELFF. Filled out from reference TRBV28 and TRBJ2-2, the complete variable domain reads DVKVTQSSRYLVKRTGEKVFLECVQDMDHENMFWYRQDPGLGLRLIYFSYDVKMKEKGDIPEGYSVSREKKERFSLILESASTNQTSMYLCASSFWGRSNTGELFFGEGSRLTVL.

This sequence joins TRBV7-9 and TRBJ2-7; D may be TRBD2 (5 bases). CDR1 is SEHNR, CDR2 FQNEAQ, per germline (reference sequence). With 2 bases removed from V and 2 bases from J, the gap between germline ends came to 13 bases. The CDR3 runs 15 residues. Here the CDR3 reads CASSLSWRTPYEQYF. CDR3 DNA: TGTGCCAGCAGCTTATCCTGGAGGACCCCCTACGAGCAGTACTTC. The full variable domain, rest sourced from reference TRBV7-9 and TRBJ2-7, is DTGVSQNPRHKITKRGQNVTFRCDPISEHNRLYWYRQTLGQGPEFLTYFQNEAQLEKSRLLSDRFSAERPKGSFSTLEIQRTEQGDSAMYLCASSLSWRTPYEQYFGPGTRLTVT.

The CDR3, as DNA: TGCGCCAGCAGCTCAGGGACAGGGGGCTCCTATAATTCACCCCTCCACTTT. Encoded protein: CASSSGTGGSYNSPLHF. J is TRBJ1-6 and V is TRBV5-1; 11 bases agree with TRBD1. The CDR3 covers 17 residues. Trimming cost V 3 bases and J 0 bases; bases outside gene matches: 2. CDR1 SGHRS and CDR2 YFSETQ come from the germline V gene.

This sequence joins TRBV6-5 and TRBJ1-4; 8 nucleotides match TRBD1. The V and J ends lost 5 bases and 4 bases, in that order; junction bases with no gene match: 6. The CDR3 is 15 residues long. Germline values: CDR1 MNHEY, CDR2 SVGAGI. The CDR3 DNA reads TGTGCCAGCAGTCGTGGACAGGGATATAATGAAAAACTGTTTTTT. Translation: CASSRGQGYNEKLFF.

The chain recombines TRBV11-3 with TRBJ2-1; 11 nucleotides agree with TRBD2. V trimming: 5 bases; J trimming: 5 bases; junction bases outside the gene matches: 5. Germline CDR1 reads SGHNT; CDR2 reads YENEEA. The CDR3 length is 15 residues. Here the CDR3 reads CASSRSGLADNEQFF. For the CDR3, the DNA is TGTGCCAGCAGCCGATCGGGACTAGCGGACAATGAGCAGTTCTTC. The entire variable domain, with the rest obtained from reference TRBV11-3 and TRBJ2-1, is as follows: EAGVVQSPRYKIIEKKQPVAFWCNPISGHNTLYWYLQNLGQGPELLIRYENEEAVDDSQLPKDRFSAERLKGVDSTLKIQPAELGDSAVYLCASSRSGLADNEQFFGPGTRLTVL.